Below are 6 T cell receptor beta chains sequenced from a single sample in a study of T-cell reconstitution after alpha-beta-depleted transplantation in children. Using unique molecular identifiers, the investigators prepared the TCRbeta library. TCRdb redid the calling of the PCR reads with MiXCR, one entry per CDR3 protein. Of some 550,000 distinct CDR3 sequences listed, approximately 20% are singletons. Sequencing was performed on PBMCs from the stem cell graft donor, taken from the stem cell graft. Receptors originate from a human donor who donated a stem cell graft to a child with acute lymphoblastic leukemia.

This chain links TRBV5-1 with TRBJ2-7, with D possibly matching TRBD2 (6 bases). The CDR3 loop spans 16 amino acids. Germline CDR1 SGHRS, CDR2 YFSETQ. Trimming removed 4 bases from V and 0 bases from J, with 17 bases in between. The CDR3 region is CASSDLGGDYSYEQYF. Written as DNA, the CDR3 is TGCGCCAGCAGCGACCTCGGGGGAGACTACTCCTACGAGCAGTACTTC.

The chain employs TRBV7-3 and TRBJ2-7, with D possibly being TRBD1 (6 bases). CDR3 length: 15 residues. V lost 6 bases, J lost 1 base, and 16 bases lay in between. Germline CDR1 and CDR2: SGHTA and FQGTGA. For the CDR3, the DNA is TGTGCCAGCAGTCCCATTCCAGGACAGTCCTACGAGCAGTACTTC. This sequence encodes CASSPIPGQSYEQYF.

CDR3 sequence: CSVLPGQPNYGYTF. The CDR3 DNA is TGCAGCGTTCTCCCGGGACAGCCTAACTATGGCTACACCTTC. V and J are TRBV29-1 and TRBJ1-2; 7 nucleotides agree with TRBD1. The CDR3 loop spans 14 amino acids. Per the germline V gene, CDR1 is SQVTM and CDR2 is ANQGSEA. With V trimmed by 5 bases and J by 0 bases, 6 bases remained unmatched.

The sample holds a few counts of this clonotype. The chain couples TRBV5-1 to TRBJ2-7; no clear D gene. The V end was cut by 4 bases, the J end by 2 bases, with 19 bases between. The germline V gene encodes CDR1 SGHRS and CDR2 YFSETQ. This CDR3 comprises 16 residues. The CDR3 DNA is TGCGCCAGCAGCCCGGAGACGGGTCGCCTCCCCTACGAGCAGTACTTC. Encoded protein: CASSPETGRLPYEQYF.

V is TRBV29-1 and J is TRBJ2-2; possibly TRBD2 for D (5 bases). CDR1 is SQVTM and CDR2 is ANQGSEA in the germline V gene. The CDR3 has 13 residues. The V gene lost 7 bases and the J gene lost 3 bases, with 12 bases spanning the gap. CDR3 coding DNA: TGCAGCGCGCTCTCTAGCTACACCGGGGAGCTGTTTTTT. It codes for CSALSSYTGELFF.

V is TRBV4-1 and J is TRBJ2-1; D ambiguous. Trimming removed 0 bases from V and 8 bases from J, with 23 bases in between. Germline V gives CDR1 MGHRA, CDR2 YSYEKL. The CDR3 consists of 18 residues. In DNA form, the CDR3 reads TGCGCCAGCAGCCAAGAATGGTTTGTGGCGGCCCCGGGCGATGAGCAGTTCTTC. This encodes CASSQEWFVAAPGDEQFF.